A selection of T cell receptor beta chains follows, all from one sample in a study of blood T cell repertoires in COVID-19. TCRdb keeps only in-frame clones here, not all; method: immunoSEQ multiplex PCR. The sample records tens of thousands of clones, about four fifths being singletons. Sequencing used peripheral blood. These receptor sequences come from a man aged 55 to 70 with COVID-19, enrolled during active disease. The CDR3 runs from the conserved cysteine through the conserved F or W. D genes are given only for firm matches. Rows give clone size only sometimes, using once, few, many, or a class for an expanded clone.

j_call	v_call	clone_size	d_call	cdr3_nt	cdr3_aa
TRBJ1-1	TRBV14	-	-	TGTGCCAGCAGCCCCCGGTCCGGGGAGTCTTTCTTT	CASSPRSGESFF
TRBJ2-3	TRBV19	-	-	TGTGCCAGTGGGCCCGAACTAGATACGCAGTATTTT	CASGPELDTQYF
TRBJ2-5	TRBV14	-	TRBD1	TGTGCCAGCAGCCAAGATTGGACAGGGGGATTGGAGACCCAGTACTTC	CASSQDWTGGLETQYF
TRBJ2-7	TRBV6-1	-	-	TGTGCCAGCAGTGAGCCCCTGACTAGATACGAGCAGTACTTC	CASSEPLTRYEQYF
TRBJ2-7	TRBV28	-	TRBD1	TGTGCCAGCAGTCAAAGAACAGGGGCTCTCTACGAGCAGTACTTC	CASSQRTGALYEQYF
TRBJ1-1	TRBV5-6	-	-	TGTGCCAGCAGCGTTAGCGATGAAGCTTTCTTT	CASSVSDEAFF
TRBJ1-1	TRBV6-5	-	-	TGTGCCAGCAGTCGTTCGCTATTTGGGGCTTCTGAAGCTTTCTTT	CASSRSLFGASEAFF
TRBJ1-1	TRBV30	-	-	TGTGCTTACCACTTGCGGGAAACGAACACTGAAGCTTTCTTT	CAYHLRETNTEAFF
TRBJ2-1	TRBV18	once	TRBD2	TGTGCCAGCTCACCCGGAACTAGCGGGAGGGCGGGTGAGCAGTTCTTC	CASSPGTSGRAGEQFF
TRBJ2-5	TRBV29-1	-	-	TGCAGCGTTGAAAATAACTCTGGGACCCAGTACTTC	CSVENNSGTQYF
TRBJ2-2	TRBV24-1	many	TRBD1	TGTGCCACCAGTTTGCCAACAGGGGACGGGGAGCTGTTTTTT	CATSLPTGDGELFF
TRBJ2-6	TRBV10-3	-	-	TGTGCCATCGCAAGACAAGGAACTGGGGCCAACGTCCTGACTTTC	CAIARQGTGANVLTF
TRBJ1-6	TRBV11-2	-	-	TGTGCCAGCAGCTCCTTATTTCAGGGGAGGGCATCACCCCTCCACTTT	CASSSLFQGRASPLHF
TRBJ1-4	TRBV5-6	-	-	TGTGCCAGCAGCTTGGACAGATTCCTTGGGACTAATGAAAAACTGTTTTTT	CASSLDRFLGTNEKLFF
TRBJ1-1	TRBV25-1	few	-	TGTGCCAGCAGTGAATCCGGCCGCCGGGAGGGGGCTTTCTTT	CASSESGRREGAFF
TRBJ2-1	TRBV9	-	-	TGTGCCAGCACCGAGGGGGTCTCCTACAATGAGCAGTTCTTC	CASTEGVSYNEQFF
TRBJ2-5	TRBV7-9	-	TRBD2	TGTGCCACCGAACCAGGGAGGCTAGCGGGGGGGCCGTCCGAGACCCAGTACTTC	CATEPGRLAGGPSETQYF
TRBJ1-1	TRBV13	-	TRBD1	TGTGCCAGCAGCTTGTTTATCGACAGGGTGAACACTGAAGCTTTCTTT	CASSLFIDRVNTEAFF
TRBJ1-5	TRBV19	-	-	TGTGCCAGTAGTATCAGGGGCGCCGGTAGCAATCAGCCCCAGCATTTT	CASSIRGAGSNQPQHF
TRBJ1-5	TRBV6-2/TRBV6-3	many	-	TGTGCCAGCAGTTACTCGCGACAGGTAGGACAGCCCCAGCATTTT	CASSYSRQVGQPQHF
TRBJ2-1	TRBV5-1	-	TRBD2	TGCGCCAGCAGCTTGGTGCGGGAGGATGAGCAGTTCTTC	CASSLVREDEQFF
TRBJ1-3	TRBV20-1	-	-	TGCAGTGCTGAGGGTGGAAACACCATATATTTT	CSAEGGNTIYF
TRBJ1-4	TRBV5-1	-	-	TGCGCCAGCAGCCGACTCGGACAGCCTAATGAAAAACTGTTTTTT	CASSRLGQPNEKLFF
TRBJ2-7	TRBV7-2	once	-	TGTGCCAGCAGCTTAGAAAGAGCCTACGAGCAGTACTTC	CASSLERAYEQYF
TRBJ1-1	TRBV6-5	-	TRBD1	TGTGCCAGCAGTTTTTTCCAGGGGGTGAGCACTGAAGCTTTCTTT	CASSFFQGVSTEAFF
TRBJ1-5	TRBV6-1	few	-	TGTGCCAGCAGTGAAGCGTATAGCAATCAGCCCCAGCATTTT	CASSEAYSNQPQHF
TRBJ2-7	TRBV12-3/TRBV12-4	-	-	TGTGCCAGCAGTGAAGGAGTCACTCTTGAGCAGTACTTC	CASSEGVTLEQYF
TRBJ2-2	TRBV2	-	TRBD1	TGTGCCAGCAGCGAAGGGACAGTTAACACCGGGGAGCTGTTTTTT	CASSEGTVNTGELFF
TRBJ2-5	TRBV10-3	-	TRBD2	TGTGCCATCGGGCGGGGGACGGAAGAGACCCAGTACTTC	CAIGRGTEETQYF
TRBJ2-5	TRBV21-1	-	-	TGTGCCAGCAGATCCGGTCGACTAGCGGGAGCCGAGACCCAGTACTTC	CASRSGRLAGAETQYF
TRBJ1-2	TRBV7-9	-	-	TGTGCCAGCAGCCCGAGGGAGGGCGCAGAAGGCTACACCTTC	CASSPREGAEGYTF
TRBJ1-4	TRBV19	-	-	TGTGCCAGTAGTAGGGGGGGAGGTAGTGAAAAACTGTTTTTT	CASSRGGGSEKLFF
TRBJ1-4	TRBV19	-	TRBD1	TGTGCCAGTCGACAGGGAAGGGTTGAAAAACTGTTTTTT	CASRQGRVEKLFF
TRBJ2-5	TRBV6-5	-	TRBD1	TGTGCCAGCAGCAGGGACAGGGAGGAGACCCAGTACTTC	CASSRDREETQYF
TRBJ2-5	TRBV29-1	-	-	TGCAGCGCCATAGGCGGAAGGGGAGAGACCCAGTACTTC	CSAIGGRGETQYF
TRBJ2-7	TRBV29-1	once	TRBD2	TGCAGCGTTCGTAGCGGGAAGAACTACGAGCAGTACTTC	CSVRSGKNYEQYF
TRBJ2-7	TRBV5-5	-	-	TGTGCCAGCAGCTTGGGGTTAATCGCGTCTTCCTACGAGCAGTACTTC	CASSLGLIASSYEQYF
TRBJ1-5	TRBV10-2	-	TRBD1	TGCGCCAGCAGACGACCGGGACAGGGTGAGGGTGGCAATCAGCCCCAGCATTTT	CASRRPGQGEGGNQPQHF
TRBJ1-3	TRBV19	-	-	TGTGCCACCAACCGTGGCAGAAGTACTGGAAACACCATATATTTT	CATNRGRSTGNTIYF
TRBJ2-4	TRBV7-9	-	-	TGTGCCACCCACGGGGGGCCGGGCAGCGGCAAAAACATTCAGTACTTC	CATHGGPGSGKNIQYF
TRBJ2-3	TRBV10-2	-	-	TGCGCCAGCAGTGATAGCGGATTAGGGGATACGCAGTATTTT	CASSDSGLGDTQYF
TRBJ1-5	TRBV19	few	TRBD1	TGTGCCAGTAGTTCCCGGACAGGGCAGGGTCAGCCCCAGCATTTT	CASSSRTGQGQPQHF
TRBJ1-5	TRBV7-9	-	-	TGTGCCAGCAGCGGGCTCAATCAGCCCCAGCATTTT	CASSGLNQPQHF
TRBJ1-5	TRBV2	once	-	TGTGCCAGCAGTGAGGCAGGGTTGGGCAATCAGCCCCAGCATTTT	CASSEAGLGNQPQHF
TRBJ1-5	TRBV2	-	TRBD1	TGTGCCAGCGGAGGGACAGTTGATCAGCCCCAGCATTTT	CASGGTVDQPQHF
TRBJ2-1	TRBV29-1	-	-	TGCAGCGTCGCGGGGAGCTCCTACAATGAGCAGTTCTTC	CSVAGSSYNEQFF
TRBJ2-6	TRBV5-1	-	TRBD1	TGCGCCAGCAGCTTCGCCGCAGGGGGCAACTCTGGGGCCAACGTCCTGACTTTC	CASSFAAGGNSGANVLTF
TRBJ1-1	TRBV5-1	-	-	TGCGCCAGCAGCCCCCGGGCAGGGGAGGGGACTGAAGCTTTCTTT	CASSPRAGEGTEAFF
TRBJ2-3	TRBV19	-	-	TGTGCCAGTAGTATCCAGGGTGGTGGAGATACGCAGTATTTT	CASSIQGGGDTQYF
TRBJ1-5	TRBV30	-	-	TGTGCCTGGAGCGGAGGTAATACGCCCCAGCATTTT	CAWSGGNTPQHF
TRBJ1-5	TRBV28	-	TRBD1	TGTGCCAGCACCCACAGGGGCGAGAATCAGCCCCAGCATTTT	CASTHRGENQPQHF
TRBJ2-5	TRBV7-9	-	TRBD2	TGTGCCAGCAGCCCGACTAGCGCCCAAGAGACCCAGTACTTC	CASSPTSAQETQYF
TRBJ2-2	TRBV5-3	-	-	TGTGCCAGAAGCTTGTCCAGGCCGGAGGAGCTGTTTTTT	CARSLSRPEELFF
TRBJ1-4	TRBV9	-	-	TGTGCCAGCAGCGGGCCCGGGGTTACTAATGAAAAACTGTTTTTT	CASSGPGVTNEKLFF
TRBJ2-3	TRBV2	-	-	TGTGCCAGCAGTACCAACCAACCGAGAGGGGATACGCAGTATTTT	CASSTNQPRGDTQYF
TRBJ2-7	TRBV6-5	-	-	TGTGCCATTGGGCGACCCTCCTACGAGCAGTACTTC	CAIGRPSYEQYF
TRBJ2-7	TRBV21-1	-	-	TGTGCCAGCAGCAACCAGGGGACCTACGAGCAGTACTTC	CASSNQGTYEQYF
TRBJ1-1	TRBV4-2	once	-	TGTGCCAGCAGCCAAGATCGGGAGAACACTGAAGCTTTCTTT	CASSQDRENTEAFF
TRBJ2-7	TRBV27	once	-	TGTGCCAGCAGCGACGGGACAAAAGCTGGGGAGCAGTACTTC	CASSDGTKAGEQYF
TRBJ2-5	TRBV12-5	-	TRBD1	TGTGCTAGTGGTTTGGTCCTAGCCGGGACAGGGGTTTGGGGAGAGACCCAGTACTTC	CASGLVLAGTGVWGETQYF